Sequencing of this TCR beta chain was carried out in a study of beta chain features in type 1 diabetes. Study-wide points: Whether TCRB rearrangement is influenced by HLA type was left unresolved in this analysis. Moderate yet significant TCRB CDR3 shortening was seen in Type 1 diabetes patients in all four CD4+ subsets. For patients and controls alike, PCR might favor shorter templates to the same degree.

Averaging approximately 0.11 L, one heparinised blood draw was given by each donor. Every bit of the isolated RNA underwent reverse transcription, so sequencing read expressed TCRB transcripts. Method: immunoSEQ multiplex PCR; TCRdb's copy keeps in-frame clones and lacks some. The profile shows some 45,000 clones, roughly 49% of them singletons. About this clone itself: Its antigen is not identified.

CDR1 and CDR2 (germline): SGHTA, FQGNSA. V was cut by 3 bases and J by 7 bases, with 19 bases left in between. The CDR3 contains 16 residues. V gene TRBV7-2 combines with J gene TRBJ2-1; possible D gene TRBD2, 6 bases. The sequenced sample was Tregs from blood. The TCR originated in a young woman in good health. CDR3 DNA: TGTGCCAGCAGCTTGGGAGGAGAAGCCTTTGGAAATGAGCAGTTCTTC. Its protein is CASSLGGEAFGNEQFF.